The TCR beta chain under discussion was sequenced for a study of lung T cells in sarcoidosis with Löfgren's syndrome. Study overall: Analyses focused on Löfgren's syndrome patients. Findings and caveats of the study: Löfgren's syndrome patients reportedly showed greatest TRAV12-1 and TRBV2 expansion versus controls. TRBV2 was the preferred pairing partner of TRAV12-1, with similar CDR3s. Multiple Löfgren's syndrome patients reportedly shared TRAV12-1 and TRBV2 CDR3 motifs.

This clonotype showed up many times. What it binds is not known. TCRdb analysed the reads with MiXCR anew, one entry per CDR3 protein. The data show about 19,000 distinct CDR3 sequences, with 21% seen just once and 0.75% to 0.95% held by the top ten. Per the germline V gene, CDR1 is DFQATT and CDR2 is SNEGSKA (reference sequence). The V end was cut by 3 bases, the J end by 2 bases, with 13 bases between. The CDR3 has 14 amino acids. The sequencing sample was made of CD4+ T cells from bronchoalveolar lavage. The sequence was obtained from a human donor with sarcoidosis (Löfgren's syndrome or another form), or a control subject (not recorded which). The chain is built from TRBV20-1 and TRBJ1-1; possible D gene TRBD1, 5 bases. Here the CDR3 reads CSASRARVNTEAFF. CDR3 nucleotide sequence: TGCAGTGCTAGCAGGGCCAGGGTAAACACTGAAGCTTTCTTT.